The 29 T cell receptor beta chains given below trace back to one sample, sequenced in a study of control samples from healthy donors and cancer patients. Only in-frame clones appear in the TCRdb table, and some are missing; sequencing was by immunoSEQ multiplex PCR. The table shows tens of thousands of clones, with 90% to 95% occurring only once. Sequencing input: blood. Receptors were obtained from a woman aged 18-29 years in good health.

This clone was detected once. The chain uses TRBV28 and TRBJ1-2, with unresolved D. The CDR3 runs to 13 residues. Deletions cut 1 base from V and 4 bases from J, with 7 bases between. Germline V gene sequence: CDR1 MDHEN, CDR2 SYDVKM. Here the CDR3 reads CASSLLAIYGYTF. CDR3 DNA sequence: TGTGCCAGCAGTTTATTAGCGATCTATGGCTACACCTTC.

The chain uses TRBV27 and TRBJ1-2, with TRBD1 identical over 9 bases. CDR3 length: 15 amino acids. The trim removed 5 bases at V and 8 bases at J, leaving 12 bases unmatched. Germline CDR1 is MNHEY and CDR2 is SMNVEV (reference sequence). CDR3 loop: CASSPRDRATRGYTF. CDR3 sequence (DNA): TGTGCCAGCAGTCCCCGGGACAGGGCCACGCGCGGCTACACCTTC.

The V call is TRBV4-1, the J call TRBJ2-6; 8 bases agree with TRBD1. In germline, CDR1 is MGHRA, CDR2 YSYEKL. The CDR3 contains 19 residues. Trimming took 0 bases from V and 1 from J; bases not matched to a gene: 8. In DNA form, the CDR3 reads TGCGCCAGCAGCCAAGATATGGGACAGGTGGAGTCTGGGGCCAACGTCCTGACTTTC. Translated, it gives CASSQDMGQVESGANVLTF.

CDR3 sequence: CASSPNPPGTSGRTYEQYF. CDR3 coding DNA: TGTGCCAGCAGCCCAAACCCCCCCGGGACTAGCGGGAGAACCTACGAGCAGTACTTC. This sequence joins TRBV28 and TRBJ2-7; 14 nucleotides agree with TRBD2. CDR1 and CDR2 from the germline V gene are MDHEN and SYDVKM. J gave up 2 bases and V 6 bases, and 15 bases lay outside the gene matches. The CDR3 sequence is 19 residues long.

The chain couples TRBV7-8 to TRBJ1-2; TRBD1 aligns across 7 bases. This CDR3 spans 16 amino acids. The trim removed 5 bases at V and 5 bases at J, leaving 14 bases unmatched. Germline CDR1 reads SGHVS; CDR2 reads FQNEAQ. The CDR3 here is CASSPLTNRGGYGYTF. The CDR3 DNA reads TGTGCCAGCAGCCCCTTGACGAACAGGGGAGGGTATGGCTACACCTTC. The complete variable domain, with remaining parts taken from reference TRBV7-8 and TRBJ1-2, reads GAGVSQSPRYKVAKRGQDVALRCDPISGHVSLFWYQQALGQGPEFLTYFQNEAQLDKSGLPSDRFFAERPEGSVSTLKIQRTQQEDSAVYLCASSPLTNRGGYGYTFGSGTRLTVV.

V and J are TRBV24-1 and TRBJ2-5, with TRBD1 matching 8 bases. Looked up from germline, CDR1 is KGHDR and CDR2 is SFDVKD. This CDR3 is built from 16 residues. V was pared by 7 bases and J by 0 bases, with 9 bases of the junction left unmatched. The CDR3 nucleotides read TGTGCCACCAGCCAGGGGGCGACAGGGTACCAAGAGACCCAGTACTTC. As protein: CATSQGATGYQETQYF.

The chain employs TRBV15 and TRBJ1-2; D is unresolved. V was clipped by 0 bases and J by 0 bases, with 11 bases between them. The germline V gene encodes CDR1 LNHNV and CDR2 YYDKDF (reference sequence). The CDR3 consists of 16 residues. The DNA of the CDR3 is TGTGCCACCAGCAGAGAGGCCCAGGCCACTAACTATGGCTACACCTTC. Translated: CATSREAQATNYGYTF.

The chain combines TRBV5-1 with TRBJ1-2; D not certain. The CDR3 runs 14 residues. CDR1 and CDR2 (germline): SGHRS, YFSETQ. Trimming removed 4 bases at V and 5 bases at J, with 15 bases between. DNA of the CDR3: TGCGCCAGCAGCCTGACTGGGGAAGTGTATGGCTACACCTTC. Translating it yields CASSLTGEVYGYTF. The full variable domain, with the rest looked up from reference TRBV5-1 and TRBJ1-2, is KAGVTQTPRYLIKTRGQQVTLSCSPISGHRSVSWYQQTPGQGLQFLFEYFSETQRNKGNFPGRFSGRQFSNSRSEMNVSTLELGDSALYLCASSLTGEVYGYTFGSGTRLTVV.

The CDR3 spells CASSMIGRGQQTYGYTF. In DNA form, the CDR3 reads TGTGCCAGTAGTATGATTGGCCGGGGACAGCAAACCTATGGCTACACCTTC. J is TRBJ1-2 and V is TRBV19; 7 bases agree with TRBD1. J gave up 4 bases and V 3 bases, and 14 bases lay outside the gene matches. The CDR3 loop spans 17 amino acids. Germline CDR1 and CDR2: LNHDA and SQIVND (reference sequence).

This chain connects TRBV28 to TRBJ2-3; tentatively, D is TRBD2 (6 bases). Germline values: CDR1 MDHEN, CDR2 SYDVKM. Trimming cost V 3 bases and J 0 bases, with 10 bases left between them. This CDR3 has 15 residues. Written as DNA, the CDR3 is TGTGCCAGCAGTTTCGGGGGAGCTAGCACAGATACGCAGTATTTT. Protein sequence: CASSFGGASTDTQYF.

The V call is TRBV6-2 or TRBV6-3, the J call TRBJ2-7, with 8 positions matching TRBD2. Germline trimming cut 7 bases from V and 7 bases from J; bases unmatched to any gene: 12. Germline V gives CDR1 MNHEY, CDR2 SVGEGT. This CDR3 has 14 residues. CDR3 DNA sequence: TGTGCCAGCACCCCATCGGGAGGGGATGGGGAGCAGTACTTC. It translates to CASTPSGGDGEQYF.

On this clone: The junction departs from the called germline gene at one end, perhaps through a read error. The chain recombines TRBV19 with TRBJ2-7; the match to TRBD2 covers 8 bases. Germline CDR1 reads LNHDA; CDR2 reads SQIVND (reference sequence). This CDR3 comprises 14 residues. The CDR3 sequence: CASSIAGGFYELYF. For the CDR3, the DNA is TGTGCCAGTAGTATAGCGGGGGGGTTCTACGAGCTGTACTTC.

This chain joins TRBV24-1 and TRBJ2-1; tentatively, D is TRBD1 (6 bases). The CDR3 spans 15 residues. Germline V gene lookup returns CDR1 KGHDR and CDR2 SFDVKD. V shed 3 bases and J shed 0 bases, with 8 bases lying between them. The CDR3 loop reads CATSDGDTSYNEQFF. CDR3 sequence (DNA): TGTGCCACCAGTGATGGGGACACCTCCTACAATGAGCAGTTCTTC.

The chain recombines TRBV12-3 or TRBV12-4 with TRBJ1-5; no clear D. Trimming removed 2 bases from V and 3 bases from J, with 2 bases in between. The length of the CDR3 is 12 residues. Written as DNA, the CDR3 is TGTGCCAGCAGTTTAATCAATCAGCCCCAGCATTTT. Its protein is CASSLINQPQHF.

This CDR3 is CASGFTGLGYTF. CDR3 nucleotides: TGTGCTAGTGGTTTTACAGGGTTGGGCTACACCTTC. The chain links TRBV12-5 to TRBJ1-2, with D perhaps TRBD1 (6 bases). The V and J ends lost 3 bases and 8 bases respectively, with 10 bases between them. Germline CDR1 reads LGHNT; CDR2 reads FRNRAP. The CDR3 is made up of 12 amino acids.

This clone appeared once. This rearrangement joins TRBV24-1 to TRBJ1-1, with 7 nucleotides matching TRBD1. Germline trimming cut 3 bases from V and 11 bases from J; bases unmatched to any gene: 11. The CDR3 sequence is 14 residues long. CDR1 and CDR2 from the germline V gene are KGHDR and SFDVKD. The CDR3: CATSDDQGDRHAFF. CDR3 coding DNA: TGTGCCACCAGTGATGACCAGGGGGACCGGCACGCTTTCTTT.

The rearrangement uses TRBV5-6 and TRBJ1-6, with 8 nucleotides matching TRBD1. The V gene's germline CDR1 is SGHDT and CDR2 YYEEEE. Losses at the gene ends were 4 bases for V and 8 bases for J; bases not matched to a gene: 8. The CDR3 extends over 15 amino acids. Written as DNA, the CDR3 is TGTGCCAGCAGCCAAGGACAGGGTGGGGATTCACCCCTCCACTTT. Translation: CASSQGQGGDSPLHF.

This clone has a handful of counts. Written as DNA, the CDR3 is TGTGCCAGCAGTTTAGGCCACACCTACAATGAGCAGTTCTTC. Its translation is CASSLGHTYNEQFF. This sequence joins TRBV28 and TRBJ2-1, with unresolved D. Germline CDR1 MDHEN, CDR2 SYDVKM. The CDR3 is 14 residues long. V was trimmed by 2 bases and J by 2 bases, leaving 7 bases between them.

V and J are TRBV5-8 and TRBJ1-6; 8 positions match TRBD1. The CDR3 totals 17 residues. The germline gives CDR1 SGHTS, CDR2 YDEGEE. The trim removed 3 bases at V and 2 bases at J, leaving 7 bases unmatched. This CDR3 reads CASSYTGGETYNSPLHF. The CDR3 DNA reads TGTGCCAGCAGCTACACAGGGGGAGAAACCTATAATTCACCCCTCCACTTT.

CDR3 coding DNA: TGTGCCAGCAGTTACTGGGAGGGTGCTGAAGCTTTCTTT. Its translation is CASSYWEGAEAFF. The chain couples TRBV6-5 to TRBJ1-1; D is unclear. This CDR3 spans 13 amino acids. Germline V gene lookup returns CDR1 MNHEY and CDR2 SVGAGI. Trimming pared 1 base from V and 6 bases from J, leaving 9 bases between.

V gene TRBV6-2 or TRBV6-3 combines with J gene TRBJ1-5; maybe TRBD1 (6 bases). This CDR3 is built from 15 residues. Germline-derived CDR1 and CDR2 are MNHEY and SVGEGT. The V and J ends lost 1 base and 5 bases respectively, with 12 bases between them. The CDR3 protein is CASSYLTGGHQPQHF. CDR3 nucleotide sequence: TGTGCCAGCAGTTACTTGACAGGAGGGCATCAGCCCCAGCATTTT.

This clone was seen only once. Here the CDR3 reads CASSLLPSSNIQYF. CDR3 nucleotide sequence: TGTGCCAGCAGCTTATTGCCTAGCTCTAACATTCAGTACTTC. This rearrangement joins TRBV11-3 to TRBJ2-4; D is possibly TRBD2 (5 bases). Trimming took off 2 bases at V and 7 bases at J, with 12 bases between the two ends. CDR1 and CDR2 from the germline V gene are SGHNT and YENEEA. The CDR3 length is 14 residues. The full variable domain, in which reference TRBV11-3 and TRBJ2-4 provide the parts outside the CDR3, is EAGVVQSPRYKIIEKKQPVAFWCNPISGHNTLYWYLQNLGQGPELLIRYENEEAVDDSQLPKDRFSAERLKGVDSTLKIQPAELGDSAVYLCASSLLPSSNIQYFGAGTRLSVL.

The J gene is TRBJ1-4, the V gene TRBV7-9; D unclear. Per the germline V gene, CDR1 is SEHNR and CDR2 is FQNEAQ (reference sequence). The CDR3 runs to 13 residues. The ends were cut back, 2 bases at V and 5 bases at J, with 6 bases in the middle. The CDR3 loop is CASSLFQNEKLFF. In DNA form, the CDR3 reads TGTGCCAGCAGCTTATTCCAGAATGAAAAACTGTTTTTT. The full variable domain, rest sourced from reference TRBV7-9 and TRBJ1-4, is DTGVSQNPRHKITKRGQNVTFRCDPISEHNRLYWYRQTLGQGPEFLTYFQNEAQLEKSRLLSDRFSAERPKGSFSTLEIQRTEQGDSAMYLCASSLFQNEKLFFGSGTQLSVL.

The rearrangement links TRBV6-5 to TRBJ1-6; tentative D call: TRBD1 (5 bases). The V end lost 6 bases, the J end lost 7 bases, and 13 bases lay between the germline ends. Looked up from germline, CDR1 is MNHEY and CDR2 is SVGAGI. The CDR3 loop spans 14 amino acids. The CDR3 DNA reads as TGTGCCAGCAGGCGCAGGGTTCAAAATTCACCCCTCCACTTT. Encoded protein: CASRRRVQNSPLHF.

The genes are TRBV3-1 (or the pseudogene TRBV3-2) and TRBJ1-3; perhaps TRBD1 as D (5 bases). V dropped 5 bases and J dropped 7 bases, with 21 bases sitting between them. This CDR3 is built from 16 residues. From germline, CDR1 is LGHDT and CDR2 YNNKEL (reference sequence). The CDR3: CASSSPLQGEKNTIYF. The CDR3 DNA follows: TGTGCCAGCAGCTCCCCCCTGCAGGGTGAGAAGAACACCATATATTTT.

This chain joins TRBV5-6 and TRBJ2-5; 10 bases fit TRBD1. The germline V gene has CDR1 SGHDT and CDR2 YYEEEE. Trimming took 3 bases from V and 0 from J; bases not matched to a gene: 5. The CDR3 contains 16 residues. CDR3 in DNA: TGTGCCAGCAGCTCCGGACAGGGGGAGTACCAAGAGACCCAGTACTTC. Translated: CASSSGQGEYQETQYF.

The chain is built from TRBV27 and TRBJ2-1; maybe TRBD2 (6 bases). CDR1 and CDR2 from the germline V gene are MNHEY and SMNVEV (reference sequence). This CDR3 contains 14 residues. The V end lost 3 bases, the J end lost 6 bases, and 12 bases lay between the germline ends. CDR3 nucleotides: TGTGCCAGCAGTTTGGACTACCCTTCCAATGAGCAGTTCTTC. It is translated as CASSLDYPSNEQFF.

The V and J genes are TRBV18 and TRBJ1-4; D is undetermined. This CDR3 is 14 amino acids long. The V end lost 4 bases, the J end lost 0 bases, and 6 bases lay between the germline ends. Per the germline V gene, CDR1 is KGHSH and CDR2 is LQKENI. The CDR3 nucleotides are TGTGCCAGCTCACTCAGACCAACTAATGAAAAACTGTTTTTT. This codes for CASSLRPTNEKLFF.

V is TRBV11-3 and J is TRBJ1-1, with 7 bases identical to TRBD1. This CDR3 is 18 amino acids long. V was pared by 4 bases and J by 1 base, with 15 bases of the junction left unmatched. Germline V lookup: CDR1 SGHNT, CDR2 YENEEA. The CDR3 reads CASSSSNRGRGSNTEAFF. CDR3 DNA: TGTGCCAGCAGCTCGTCAAATAGGGGGCGCGGATCGAACACTGAAGCTTTCTTT.